Listed here are 32 T cell receptor beta chains from one sample, sequenced in a study of blood T cell repertoires in COVID-19. The protocol was immunoSEQ multiplex PCR, while the TCRdb copy is restricted to in-frame clones and leaves out a portion. The table records around 150,000 clones, about 80% of them present only once. Sequenced: PBMCs or T cells enriched from blood (not recorded which). The receptors come from a woman in her sixties or seventies who had recovered from COVID-19.

This chain uses TRBV6-5 with TRBJ2-7; 9 nucleotides agree with TRBD1. V dropped 5 bases and J dropped 7; count of bases not matched to a gene: 9. CDR1 MNHEY and CDR2 SVGAGI come from the germline V gene. There are 14 residues in the CDR3. The CDR3 DNA sequence: TGTGCCAGCAGTCCAGGGACAGGGATTGGGGAGCAGTACTTC. Amino acids: CASSPGTGIGEQYF.

The sample holds a few counts of this clone. The chain joins TRBV2 to TRBJ1-6; 9 nucleotides agree with TRBD1. Unmatched junction bases numbered 6, after V lost 4 bases and J lost 11 bases. This CDR3 contains 14 residues. The germline V gene encodes CDR1 SNHLY and CDR2 FYNNEI. In DNA form, the CDR3 reads TGTGCCAGCAGTGCTCGGACAGGGGAGGCACCCCTCCACTTT. Translated: CASSARTGEAPLHF.

The V gene is TRBV2, the J gene TRBJ2-3; a possible D gene is TRBD1 (6 bases). V was clipped by 5 bases and J by 3 bases, with 18 bases between them. Looked up from germline, CDR1 is SNHLY and CDR2 is FYNNEI. The CDR3 is 16 amino acids. CDR3 region: CASSIQGPGGTDTQYF. CDR3 coding DNA: TGTGCCAGCAGTATACAGGGACCTGGGGGTACAGATACGCAGTATTTT.

This CDR3 reads CASEREGVNNEQFF. CDR3 sequence (DNA): TGCGCCAGCGAGAGAGAGGGGGTTAACAATGAGCAGTTCTTC. The rearrangement joins TRBV5-1 to TRBJ2-1; possible D gene TRBD1, 6 bases. From germline, CDR1 is SGHRS and CDR2 YFSETQ. V dropped 7 bases and J dropped 5 bases, with 16 bases sitting between them. The CDR3 is 14 residues long.

This chain links TRBV21-1 with TRBJ2-7; the listed D gene, TRBD1, was not tested against the DNA. TRBV21-1 corresponds to a pseudogene. The CDR3 totals 15 residues. The CDR3 DNA reads TGTGCCAGCAGCTTAGAAGGGGGTGATTCCTACGAGCAGTACTTC. Protein: CASSLEGGDSYEQYF.

The rearrangement links TRBV27 to TRBJ2-7, with TRBD2 matching 9 bases. The V gene's germline CDR1 is MNHEY and CDR2 SMNVEV (reference sequence). The junction had 17 bases not matched to a gene; V was cut back by 4 bases and J by 7 bases. This CDR3 has 17 residues. CDR3 sequence (DNA): TGTGCCAGCAGTTCAATCAGTTTAGCGGGGGCCCCTGCGGAGCAGTACTTC. Protein product: CASSSISLAGAPAEQYF.

The rearrangement links TRBV4-1 to TRBJ2-1; TRBD1 might be the D (5 bases). CDR1 is MGHRA and CDR2 is YSYEKL in the germline V gene. The CDR3 covers 15 residues. V was shortened by 0 bases and J by 0 bases, with 6 bases between the two germline ends. This chain's CDR3 is CASSQEDSSYNEQFF. As DNA, the CDR3 is TGCGCCAGCAGCCAAGAAGACAGCTCCTACAATGAGCAGTTCTTC.

The chain employs TRBV7-8 and TRBJ1-1, with 8 bases aligning to TRBD1. The germline gives CDR1 SGHVS, CDR2 FQNEAQ. J lost 6 bases, V lost 5 bases, and 5 bases had no gene match. This CDR3 comprises 13 residues. Here the CDR3 reads CASSKDRGSEAFF. CDR3 DNA: TGTGCCAGCAGCAAAGACAGGGGATCTGAAGCTTTCTTT.

The chain recombines TRBV6-5 with TRBJ2-7; 7 bases agree with TRBD1. Germline lookup yields CDR1 MNHEY and CDR2 SVGAGI. The CDR3 sequence is 14 residues long. Trimming took 2 bases from V and 4 from J; bases not matched to a gene: 5. CDR3 sequence reads: CASSYGQGVYEQYF. The CDR3 DNA reads as TGTGCCAGCAGTTACGGGCAGGGGGTATACGAGCAGTACTTC.

This chain links TRBV15 with TRBJ1-4; D possibly corresponds to TRBD1 (5 bases). Trimming took off 4 bases at V and 0 bases at J, with 15 bases between the two ends. The CDR3 sequence is 17 residues long. Per the germline V gene, CDR1 is LNHNV and CDR2 is YYDKDF (reference sequence). CDR3 residues: CATSIEDTFATNEKLFF. As DNA, the CDR3 is TGTGCCACCAGCATCGAGGACACCTTTGCAACTAATGAAAAACTGTTTTTT. The complete variable domain, with remaining parts taken from reference TRBV15 and TRBJ1-4, reads DAMVIQNPRYQVTQFGKPVTLSCSQTLNHNVMYWYQQKSSQAPKLLFHYYDKDFNNEADTPDNFQSRRPNTSFCFLDIRSPGLGDTAMYLCATSIEDTFATNEKLFFGSGTQLSVL.

The chain uses TRBV5-6 and TRBJ1-2; D is possibly TRBD1 (5 bases). The V and J ends lost 4 bases and 4 bases respectively, with 11 bases between them. Looked up from germline, CDR1 is SGHDT and CDR2 is YYEEEE. This CDR3 contains 13 residues. CDR3 DNA sequence: TGTGCCAGCAGCCTGGGGGAGGGCTATGGCTACACCTTC. This gives the protein CASSLGEGYGYTF.

V gene TRBV9 combines with J gene TRBJ1-5, with 8 bases lining up with TRBD1. Germline CDR1 is SGDLS and CDR2 is YYNGEE. The junction had 11 bases not matched to a gene; V was cut back by 0 bases and J by 3 bases. The CDR3 sequence is 18 residues long. This chain's CDR3 is CASSVDPGPGGPNQPQHF. The CDR3 DNA is TGTGCCAGCAGCGTAGACCCGGGGCCAGGGGGCCCCAATCAGCCCCAGCATTTT.

The chain employs TRBV6-5 and TRBJ1-2; D ambiguous. Germline V gives CDR1 MNHEY, CDR2 SVGAGI. The CDR3 contains 13 residues. The ends were cut back, 2 bases at V and 9 bases at J, with 13 bases in the middle. The CDR3 protein is CASSYLDRERYTF. The CDR3 bases are TGTGCCAGCAGTTACCTGGACCGGGAGCGCTACACCTTC.

The chain is built from TRBV4-1 and TRBJ2-7, with TRBD1 matching over 8 bases. This CDR3 is 16 amino acids long. Per the germline V gene, CDR1 is MGHRA and CDR2 is YSYEKL. Trimming at V came to 4 bases and at J to 4 bases, leaving 12 bases not matched to a gene. CDR3: CASSLPPPGQGYEQYF. DNA of the CDR3: TGCGCCAGCAGCCTCCCCCCTCCCGGACAGGGTTACGAGCAGTACTTC.

This clone was seen only a few times. The chain employs TRBV5-4 and TRBJ2-5; 8 bases agree with TRBD1. Germline lookup yields CDR1 SGHNT and CDR2 YYREEE (reference sequence). The CDR3 consists of 14 residues. The V and J ends lost 5 bases and 5 bases, in that order; junction bases with no gene match: 8. The CDR3 bases are TGTGCCAGCAGTTTAACAGGGGGTAGCGAGACCCAGTACTTC. Protein: CASSLTGGSETQYF.

CDR3 protein: CASSLVANEQFF. Here the CDR3 DNA reads TGTGCCAGCAGCTTAGTGGCCAATGAGCAGTTCTTC. V is TRBV7-2 and J is TRBJ2-1, with D unclear. Germline V CDR1 and CDR2: SGHTA, FQGNSA. The V end lost 1 base, the J end lost 6 bases, and 4 bases lay between the germline ends. The CDR3 totals 12 residues.

The V and J genes are TRBV3-1 (or the pseudogene TRBV3-2) and TRBJ2-3, with unresolved D. Germline V lookup: CDR1 LGHDT, CDR2 YNNKEL (reference sequence). V gave up 9 bases and J gave up 4 bases, with 14 bases separating them. The CDR3 is 13 amino acids. The CDR3 protein is CASSSTQADTQYF. The CDR3 DNA follows: TGTGCCAGTAGCAGCACCCAAGCAGATACGCAGTATTTT.

The V call is TRBV14, the J call TRBJ2-1; the match to TRBD1 covers 7 bases. In germline, CDR1 is SGHDN, CDR2 FVKESK. With 4 bases clipped from V and 2 bases from J, the junction kept 2 bases outside the gene matches. The CDR3 has 14 amino acids. The CDR3 DNA follows: TGTGCCAGCAGCCGGGACAGCCCCTACAATGAGCAGTTCTTC. Translation: CASSRDSPYNEQFF.

This chain connects TRBV11-3 to TRBJ1-3, with D possibly matching TRBD1 (5 bases). The germline V gene has CDR1 SGHNT and CDR2 YENEEA. Deletions cut 2 bases from V and 4 bases from J, with 18 bases between. The CDR3 is 17 amino acids. The CDR3 sequence: CASSLLPPPQGGNTIYF. CDR3 coding DNA: TGTGCCAGCAGCTTACTACCCCCCCCTCAGGGCGGAAACACCATATATTTT. Together with reference TRBV11-3 and TRBJ1-3, the CDR3 gives the full variable domain: EAGVVQSPRYKIIEKKQPVAFWCNPISGHNTLYWYLQNLGQGPELLIRYENEEAVDDSQLPKDRFSAERLKGVDSTLKIQPAELGDSAVYLCASSLLPPPQGGNTIYFGEGSWLTVV.

There are a few counts of this clone. V and J are TRBV25-1 and TRBJ2-1; D is ambiguous. Trimming took 3 bases from V and 3 from J, leaving 15 bases between them. Germline assignment: CDR1 MGHDK and CDR2 SYGVNS. The CDR3 consists of 16 residues. CDR3 DNA: TGTGCCAGCAGTGAGCCCGCCAGTTCCAACTACAATGAGCAGTTCTTC. Its protein is CASSEPASSNYNEQFF.

The V call is TRBV24-1, the J call TRBJ1-1, with a tentative D call TRBD1 (6 bases). Germline lookup yields CDR1 KGHDR and CDR2 SFDVKD. The CDR3 is 13 amino acids. The V gene lost 3 bases and the J gene lost 10 bases, with 14 bases spanning the gap. As DNA, the CDR3 is TGTGCCACCAGTGATCGAACAGGGCTGGGAGCTTTCTTT. Translating it yields CATSDRTGLGAFF.

V and J are TRBV10-1 and TRBJ1-1; D may be TRBD1 (6 bases). The CDR3 covers 14 residues. Germline V gene data show CDR1 as WNHNN and CDR2 as SYGVQD (reference sequence). V was pared by 0 bases and J by 6 bases, with 11 bases between. CDR3 protein: CASSESSGEPEAFF. The CDR3, as DNA: TGCGCCAGCAGTGAGTCATCAGGGGAGCCTGAAGCTTTCTTT.

J is TRBJ2-5 and V is TRBV6-2 or TRBV6-3; possibly TRBD2 for D (7 bases). Germline CDR1 reads MNHEY; CDR2 reads SVGEGT. Trimming pared 0 bases from V and 5 bases from J, leaving 10 bases between. This CDR3 is built from 14 residues. The CDR3 nucleotides read TGTGCCAGCAGTTACTCGGGGGGGCTTGAGACCCAGTACTTC. Its translation: CASSYSGGLETQYF.

The genes are TRBV6-5 and TRBJ1-2, with D hard to call. CDR3 length: 15 residues. Germline CDR1 is MNHEY and CDR2 is SVGAGI. Trimming took off 6 bases at V and 0 bases at J, with 14 bases between the two ends. The CDR3 loop reads CASRLRTAANYGYTF. As DNA, the CDR3 is TGTGCCAGCAGGCTGAGGACTGCAGCTAACTATGGCTACACCTTC.

V and J are TRBV5-5 and TRBJ1-6; maybe TRBD1 (6 bases). V dropped 4 bases and J dropped 10 bases, with 15 bases sitting between them. Germline-derived CDR1 and CDR2 are SGHKS and YYEKEE (reference sequence). This CDR3 comprises 14 residues. CDR3 bases: TGTGCCAGCAGCCCACGACAGGCCGGGTCACCCCTCCACTTT. Its translation is CASSPRQAGSPLHF. Full variable domain (missing parts from reference TRBV5-5 and TRBJ1-6): DAGVTQSPTHLIKTRGQQVTLRCSPISGHKSVSWYQQVLGQGPQFIFQYYEKEERGRGNFPDRFSARQFPNYSSELNVNALLLGDSALYLCASSPRQAGSPLHFGNGTRLTVT.

The rearrangement uses TRBV6-1 and TRBJ1-2, with D possibly matching TRBD1 (6 bases). CDR3 length: 15 residues. Germline loops: CDR1 MNHNS, CDR2 SASEGT. V lost 2 bases and J 2 bases, leaving 12 bases between the germline ends. The CDR3 protein is CASSEPRGTNYGYTF. As DNA, the CDR3 is TGTGCCAGCAGTGAACCGAGGGGGACCAACTATGGCTACACCTTC.

The CDR3 nucleotides read TGTGCCAGCAGTGGGACCGGGACTAGCGGACACTACAATGAGCAGTTCTTC. The encoded protein is CASSGTGTSGHYNEQFF. The chain links TRBV27 to TRBJ2-1; 11 nucleotides align to TRBD2. J was trimmed by 3 bases and V by 5 bases; bases with no gene match: 9. CDR1 is MNHEY, CDR2 SMNVEV, per germline (reference sequence). The CDR3 runs 17 residues.

The gene calls are TRBV3-1 (or the pseudogene TRBV3-2) and TRBJ1-2; TRBD1 agrees at 10 bases. Germline trimming cut 1 base from V and 8 bases from J; bases unmatched to any gene: 4. CDR3 size: 14 residues. Germline loops: CDR1 LGHDT, CDR2 YNNKEL (reference sequence). CDR3 protein: CASSQGDRGLGYTF. For the CDR3, the DNA is TGTGCCAGCAGCCAAGGGGACAGGGGTTTAGGCTACACCTTC.

This clone was counted between two and nine times. The V and J genes are TRBV30 and TRBJ1-3, with 8 bases that match TRBD1. This CDR3 comprises 15 residues. Germline values: CDR1 GTSNPN, CDR2 SVGIG (reference sequence). Trimming at V came to 3 bases and at J to 4 bases, leaving 8 bases not matched to a gene. CDR3 protein: CAWSPGQGRGNTIYF. The CDR3 coding sequence is TGTGCCTGGAGCCCCGGACAGGGTAGAGGAAACACCATATATTTT. The variable domain in full, completed from reference TRBV30 and TRBJ1-3, reads SQTIHQWPATLVQPVGSPLSLECTVEGTSNPNLYWYRQAAGRGLQLLFYSVGIGQISSEVPQNLSASRPQDRQFILSSKKLLLSDSGFYLCAWSPGQGRGNTIYFGEGSWLTVV.

This chain connects TRBV13 to TRBJ1-1; D might be TRBD1 (6 bases). The CDR3 is 16 residues long. V shed 0 bases and J shed 2 bases, with 13 bases lying between them. CDR1 is PRHDT and CDR2 is FYEKMQ in the germline V gene (reference sequence). The CDR3 DNA reads TGTGCCAGCAGCTTAGGACAGGGAGGGTTCAACACTGAAGCTTTCTTT. It encodes CASSLGQGGFNTEAFF.

This clone has just one count. The chain couples TRBV2 to TRBJ1-2; TRBD1 matches 9 bases. CDR1 and CDR2 from the germline V gene are SNHLY and FYNNEI. The CDR3 has 14 residues. V lost 6 bases, J lost 4 bases, and 6 bases stayed unmatched. The CDR3 coding sequence is TGTGCCAGCAGCTGGGGACAGGGTTCCTATGGCTACACCTTC. Translated, it gives CASSWGQGSYGYTF.

In its sample, this clone was seen once. This chain uses TRBV5-1 with TRBJ2-5, with 11 bases aligning to TRBD2. With V trimmed by 2 bases and J by 4 bases, 7 bases remained unmatched. The CDR3 extends over 16 amino acids. CDR1 and CDR2 (germline): SGHRS, YFSETQ. The CDR3 protein is CASSFLAGGNPETQYF. CDR3 DNA sequence: TGCGCCAGCAGCTTTCTAGCGGGGGGCAATCCAGAGACCCAGTACTTC.